What follows are 23 T cell receptor beta chains derived from one specimen sequenced in a study of blood T cell repertoires in COVID-19. Sequenced by immunoSEQ multiplex PCR; TCRdb stores in-frame clones only, minus some. The sample records a few hundred thousand clones, 75% to 90% being singletons. Source material: PBMCs or T cells enriched from blood (not recorded which). All receptors come from a woman in her fifties or sixties who had recovered from COVID-19.

The chain links TRBV7-2 to TRBJ1-6; D remains ambiguous. This CDR3 has 13 amino acids. Germline loops: CDR1 SGHTA, CDR2 FQGNSA. Trimming removed 2 bases at V and 10 bases at J, with 9 bases between. The CDR3 DNA sequence: TGTGCCAGCAGCTTATTTGGGCCGTCACCCCTCCACTTT. Protein sequence: CASSLFGPSPLHF. Combining the CDR3 with reference TRBV7-2 and TRBJ1-6 gives the whole variable domain GAGVSQSPSNKVTEKGKDVELRCDPISGHTALYWYRQSLGQGLEFLIYFQGNSAPDKSGLPSDRFSAERTGGSVSTLTIQRTQQEDSAVYLCASSLFGPSPLHFGNGTRLTVT.

V usage is TRBV28 and J usage is TRBJ1-1; TRBD1 aligns across 9 bases. Unmatched junction bases numbered 2, after V lost 2 bases and J lost 4 bases. Germline CDR1 and CDR2: MDHEN and SYDVKM. The length of the CDR3 is 14 residues. CDR3 region: CASSLPDRGTEAFF. The CDR3 bases are TGTGCCAGCAGTTTACCGGACAGGGGCACTGAAGCTTTCTTT.

The rearrangement links TRBV19 to TRBJ1-2; D remains unclear. Trimming left V 7 bases short and J 1 base short, with 13 bases between. Germline-derived CDR1 and CDR2 are LNHDA and SQIVND (reference sequence). The CDR3 has 14 amino acids. In DNA form, the CDR3 reads TGTGCCAGTAACCCCGGGGTGCATAACTATGGCTACACCTTC. This codes for CASNPGVHNYGYTF.

The chain uses TRBV4-2 and TRBJ1-4; 7 positions match TRBD1. Germline CDR1 LGHNA, CDR2 YNFKEQ. The CDR3 covers 13 residues. V lost 5 bases, J lost 10 bases, and 7 bases stayed unmatched. As DNA, the CDR3 is TGTGCCAGCAGCGGCGACAGGGTGGGAAAACTGTTTTTT. The encoded protein is CASSGDRVGKLFF.

This clone was picked up one time. This sequence joins TRBV7-2 and TRBJ2-1; TRBD2 might be the D (5 bases). CDR1 is SGHTA and CDR2 is FQGNSA in the germline V gene. V dropped 5 bases and J dropped 6 bases, with 17 bases sitting between them. The CDR3 extends over 15 amino acids. CDR3 region: CASSLREVASNEQFF. The CDR3 coding sequence is TGTGCCAGCAGCCTGAGGGAAGTTGCTAGCAATGAGCAGTTCTTC.

The CDR3 region is CASSAGRGDYGYTF. The CDR3, as DNA: TGTGCCAGCAGCGCGGGGCGCGGTGACTATGGCTACACCTTC. The chain employs TRBV7-9 and TRBJ1-2, with D possibly being TRBD1 (5 bases). The V end was cut by 5 bases, the J end by 3 bases, with 13 bases between. CDR3 length: 14 residues. Germline CDR1 reads SEHNR; CDR2 reads FQNEAQ (reference sequence).

This clone was observed a few times. The V call is TRBV15, the J call TRBJ2-3; 7 bases agree with TRBD2. CDR1 and CDR2 from the germline V gene are LNHNV and YYDKDF (reference sequence). Trimming took 5 bases from V and 5 from J; bases not matched to a gene: 10. This CDR3 contains 15 residues. The CDR3 coding sequence is TGTGCCACCAGCCTGGGACTCCCGGGGGGAGATACGCAGTATTTT. Protein product: CATSLGLPGGDTQYF.

This rearrangement joins TRBV5-6 to TRBJ2-7; D not certain. Germline V lookup: CDR1 SGHDT, CDR2 YYEEEE. The germline V and J ends were trimmed by 0 bases and 5 bases, with 12 bases remaining between them. This CDR3 has 14 amino acids. CDR3 in amino acids: CASSLEGRLNEQYF. The CDR3 bases are TGTGCCAGCAGCTTGGAAGGTAGACTGAACGAGCAGTACTTC.

V and J are TRBV7-2 and TRBJ1-2, with D uncertain. This CDR3 region has 14 residues. Between the trimmed V and J ends, which lost 4 bases and 4 bases, there was a span of 13 bases. Germline assignment: CDR1 SGHTA and CDR2 FQGNSA. CDR3 coding DNA: TGTGCCAGCAGCTCAAGAGCGACCGCCTATGGCTACACCTTC. This codes for CASSSRATAYGYTF.

The rearrangement links TRBV7-9 to TRBJ1-4; TRBD1 matches at 9 bases. Germline CDR1 SEHNR, CDR2 FQNEAQ (reference sequence). The CDR3 has 15 residues. V shed 5 bases and J 5 bases; nucleotides not matched to a gene: 6. The DNA for the CDR3 is TGTGCCAGCAGCCCCACAGGGGGCAGGAATGAAAAACTGTTTTTT. It codes for CASSPTGGRNEKLFF.

The rearrangement joins TRBV4-2 to TRBJ1-5; maybe TRBD1 (6 bases). CDR1 is LGHNA, CDR2 YNFKEQ, per germline. Trimming took 1 base from V and 6 from J, leaving 13 bases between them. This CDR3 comprises 15 residues. The CDR3 nucleotides read TGTGCCAGCAGCCAAGTCAGGGGCGCAGGTCAGCCCCAGCATTTT. It codes for CASSQVRGAGQPQHF.

This clone was seen a single time. The chain carries TRBV9 and TRBJ1-2; tentatively, D is TRBD1 (5 bases). CDR1 and CDR2 (germline): SGDLS, YYNGEE. There are 11 residues in the CDR3. V lost 3 bases to trimming and J lost 7 bases, with 7 bases between them. CDR3 amino acids: CASSAQGGYTF. The CDR3 region has the DNA TGTGCCAGCAGCGCCCAGGGTGGCTACACCTTC.

The V gene is TRBV7-9, the J gene TRBJ2-7, with a possible D match to TRBD2 (6 bases). The CDR3 consists of 16 residues. In germline, CDR1 is SEHNR, CDR2 FQNEAQ (reference sequence). Trimming left V 5 bases short and J 1 base short, with 18 bases between. CDR3 in DNA: TGTGCCAGCAGCCAATCCCGGGACTCAAGATCCTACGAGCAGTACTTC. This gives the protein CASSQSRDSRSYEQYF.

The rearrangement links TRBV11-3 to TRBJ2-2; the match to TRBD2 covers 14 bases. The CDR3 totals 18 residues. J gave up 5 bases and V 4 bases, and 9 bases lay outside the gene matches. The V gene's germline CDR1 is SGHNT and CDR2 YENEEA. CDR3: CASSSGLAGGWGTGELFF. Here the CDR3 DNA reads TGTGCCAGCAGCTCAGGACTAGCGGGGGGCTGGGGAACCGGGGAGCTGTTTTTT.

This sequence joins TRBV27 and TRBJ2-1; 12 positions match TRBD2. Germline trimming cut 6 bases from V and 5 bases from J; bases unmatched to any gene: 8. The CDR3 is 16 residues long. CDR1 and CDR2 from the germline V gene are MNHEY and SMNVEV (reference sequence). This CDR3 is CASSRLAGVTNNEQFF. The CDR3 DNA is TGTGCCAGCAGCCGACTAGCGGGAGTGACCAACAATGAGCAGTTCTTC.

V is TRBV4-1 and J is TRBJ1-4; no definite D call. Germline assignment: CDR1 MGHRA and CDR2 YSYEKL. This CDR3 is built from 16 residues. Trimming took off 1 base at V and 0 bases at J, with 9 bases between the two ends. CDR3 in DNA: TGCGCCAGCAGCCAAGCCAGCACAGCAACTAATGAAAAACTGTTTTTT. It encodes CASSQASTATNEKLFF.

The rearrangement joins TRBV29-1 to TRBJ2-1, with 16 bases matching TRBD2. Looked up from germline, CDR1 is SQVTM and CDR2 is ANQGSEA. V lost 7 bases, J lost 6 bases, and 9 bases stayed unmatched. The CDR3 totals 16 residues. This CDR3 reads CSAAPGTSGGANEQFF. The DNA of the CDR3 is TGCAGCGCCGCACCCGGGACTAGCGGGGGGGCCAATGAGCAGTTCTTC.

This clone was recorded only once. This chain connects TRBV5-1 to TRBJ2-2; D uncertain. Germline assignment: CDR1 SGHRS and CDR2 YFSETQ. CDR3 length: 14 amino acids. V gave up 5 bases and J gave up 0 bases, with 8 bases separating them. In nucleotides, the CDR3 is TGCGCCAGCAGAGCAGGATCGAACACCGGGGAGCTGTTTTTT. Its protein product is CASRAGSNTGELFF.

This clone was found once. The V call is TRBV7-2, the J call TRBJ1-1, with D possibly matching TRBD1 (5 bases). Germline lookup yields CDR1 SGHTA and CDR2 FQGNSA. V lost 2 bases, J lost 2 bases, and 15 bases lay in between. CDR3 length: 16 residues. CDR3 DNA: TGTGCCAGCAGCTTAAGGTTCTCAGGGCTTAACACTGAAGCTTTCTTT. The encoded protein is CASSLRFSGLNTEAFF.

This sequence joins TRBV3-1 (or the pseudogene TRBV3-2) and TRBJ2-5; 9 bases align to TRBD1. V was pared by 8 bases and J by 5 bases, with 6 bases of the junction left unmatched. CDR3 length: 13 amino acids. Germline V gene sequence: CDR1 LGHDT, CDR2 YNNKEL (reference sequence). CDR3 nucleotides: TGTGCCAGCCGGACAGGGGCTAGGGAGACCCAGTACTTC. It yields the protein CASRTGARETQYF.

V usage is TRBV19 and J usage is TRBJ1-5; D unclear. Trimming removed 10 bases from V and 3 bases from J, with 16 bases in between. Germline CDR1 LNHDA, CDR2 SQIVND (reference sequence). This CDR3 contains 14 residues. CDR3 nucleotides: TGTGCCACTAGAGCGTGGCAGCCCAATCAGCCCCAGCATTTT. It specifies CATRAWQPNQPQHF.

The rearrangement joins TRBV18 to TRBJ2-5, with 8 bases matching TRBD2. The CDR3 covers 15 residues. Germline values: CDR1 KGHSH, CDR2 LQKENI. V lost 1 base, J lost 2 bases, and 3 bases stayed unmatched. In DNA, the CDR3 is TGTGCCAGCTCACCACTGGCTAGCGGGCAAGAGACCCAGTACTTC. The encoded protein is CASSPLASGQETQYF.

The chain has TRBV7-2 and TRBJ2-5; D not certain. Trimming shortened V by 2 bases and J by 1 base, and 8 bases separated the two germline ends. The germline V gene has CDR1 SGHTA and CDR2 FQGNSA. The CDR3 is 14 amino acids. CDR3 in DNA: TGTGCCAGCAGCTTACAACCGAGCCAAGAGACCCAGTACTTC. Translating it yields CASSLQPSQETQYF.